One T cell receptor beta chain is described in this entry. The antigen remains unidentified. This sample stems from a study of T cell responses to AZD1222 COVID-19 vaccine. Study-wide points: Spike-specific TCR breadth and depth both grew after two AZD1222 doses. Only after the peak T cell response were repertoires sampled. Unmutated regions of variants are reportedly targeted by nearly half of spike-specific TCRs.

V was trimmed by 4 bases and J by 1 base, leaving 14 bases between them. The CDR3 has 15 residues. CDR1 is SGHVS and CDR2 is FQNEAQ in the germline V gene. Clones were read by immunoSEQ multiplex PCR, and TCRdb kept only the in-frame ones, dropping some. This table holds 150,000 to 190,000 clones, just over 90% found once. The chain employs TRBV7-8 and TRBJ2-7; D could derive from TRBD1 or TRBD2 (5 bases each). The sequence came from an adult in good health. The sequenced sample was peripheral blood, obtained on day 0 of AZD1222 vaccination. The CDR3 here is CASSSPGPMSYEQYF. CDR3 in DNA: TGTGCCAGCAGCTCACCGGGACCAATGTCCTACGAGCAGTACTTC.